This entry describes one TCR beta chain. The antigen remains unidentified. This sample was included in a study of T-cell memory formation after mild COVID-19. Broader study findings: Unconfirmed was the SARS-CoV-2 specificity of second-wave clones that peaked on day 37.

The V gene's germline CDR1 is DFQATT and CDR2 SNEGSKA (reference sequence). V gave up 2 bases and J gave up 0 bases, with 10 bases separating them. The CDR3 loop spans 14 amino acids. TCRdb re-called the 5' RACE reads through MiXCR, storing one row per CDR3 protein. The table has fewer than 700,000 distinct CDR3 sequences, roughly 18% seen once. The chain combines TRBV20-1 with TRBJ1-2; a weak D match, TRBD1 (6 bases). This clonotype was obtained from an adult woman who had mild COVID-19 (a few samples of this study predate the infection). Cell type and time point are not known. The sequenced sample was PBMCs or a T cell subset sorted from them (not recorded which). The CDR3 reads CSARRQDTNYGYTF. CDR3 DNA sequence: TGCAGTGCTAGACGACAGGATACTAACTATGGCTACACCTTC.